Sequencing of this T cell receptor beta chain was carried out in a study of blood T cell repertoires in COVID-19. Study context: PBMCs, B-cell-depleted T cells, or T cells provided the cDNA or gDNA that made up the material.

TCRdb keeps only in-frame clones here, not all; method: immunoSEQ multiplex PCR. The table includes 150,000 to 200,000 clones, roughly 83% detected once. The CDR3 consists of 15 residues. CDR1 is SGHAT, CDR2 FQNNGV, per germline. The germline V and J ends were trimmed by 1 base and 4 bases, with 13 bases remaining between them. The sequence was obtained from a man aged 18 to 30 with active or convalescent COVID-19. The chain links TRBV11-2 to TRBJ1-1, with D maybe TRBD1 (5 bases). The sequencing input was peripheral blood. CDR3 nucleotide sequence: TGTGCCAGCAGCTTAGCGGGTACAGGTGGCACTGAAGCTTTCTTT. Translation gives CASSLAGTGGTEAFF.